Sequencing of this T cell receptor beta chain was carried out in a study of blood T cells in healthy people across ages. Whenever a sample was processed, at least 6 million PBMCs were isolated. Total RNA was extracted at no less than 6 micrograms per sample. Looked up from germline, CDR1 is MDHEN and CDR2 is SYDVKM. Trimming took off 6 bases at V and 3 bases at J, with 13 bases between the two ends. This CDR3 contains 14 residues. Then a second PCR, running roughly 7 to 11 cycles, was carried out with a sample-barcoded 5' primer and a J-beta primer mix. Sequencing recovered at least 2.5 million CDR3-containing paired-end reads from each sample. TCRdb fed the 5' RACE reads into MiXCR, producing one record per CDR3 protein. The top ten clones hold roughly 3.6% of a sample with under 800,000 distinct CDR3 sequences, roughly 21% of them seen once.

The sequence derives from a man in his sixties or seventies in good health. The sample consisted of blood. The chain carries TRBV28 and TRBJ2-3; D unresolved. CDR3 amino acids: CASSPPRVTDTQYF. The CDR3 coding sequence is TGTGCCAGCAGCCCCCCGAGAGTGACAGATACGCAGTATTTT.